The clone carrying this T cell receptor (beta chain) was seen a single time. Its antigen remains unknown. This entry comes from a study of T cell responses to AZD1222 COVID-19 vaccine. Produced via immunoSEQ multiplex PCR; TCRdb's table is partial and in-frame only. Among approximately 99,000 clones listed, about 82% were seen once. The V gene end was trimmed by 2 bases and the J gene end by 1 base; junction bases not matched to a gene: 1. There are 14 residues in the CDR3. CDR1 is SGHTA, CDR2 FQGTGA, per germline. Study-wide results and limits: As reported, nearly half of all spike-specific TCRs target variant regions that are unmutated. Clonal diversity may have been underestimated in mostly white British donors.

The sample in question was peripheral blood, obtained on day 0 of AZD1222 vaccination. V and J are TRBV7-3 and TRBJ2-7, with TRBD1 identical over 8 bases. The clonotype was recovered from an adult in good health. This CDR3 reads CASSLGTGSYEQYF. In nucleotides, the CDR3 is TGTGCCAGCAGCTTAGGGACAGGATCCTACGAGCAGTACTTC.